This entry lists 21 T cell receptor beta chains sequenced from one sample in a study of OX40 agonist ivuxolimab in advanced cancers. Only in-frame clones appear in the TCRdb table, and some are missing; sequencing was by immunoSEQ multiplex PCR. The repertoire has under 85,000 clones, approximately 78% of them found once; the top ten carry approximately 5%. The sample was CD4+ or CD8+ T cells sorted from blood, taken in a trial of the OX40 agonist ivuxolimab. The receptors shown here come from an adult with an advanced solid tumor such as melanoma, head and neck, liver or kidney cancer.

The CDR3 bases are TGTGCCAGCAGTTTATCTTGGGGGGGCGCAGATACGCAGTATTTT. It encodes CASSLSWGGADTQYF. This chain connects TRBV27 to TRBJ2-3; maybe TRBD2 (7 bases). The CDR3 runs to 15 residues. Germline loops: CDR1 MNHEY, CDR2 SMNVEV (reference sequence). V gave up 0 bases and J gave up 4 bases, with 11 bases separating them.

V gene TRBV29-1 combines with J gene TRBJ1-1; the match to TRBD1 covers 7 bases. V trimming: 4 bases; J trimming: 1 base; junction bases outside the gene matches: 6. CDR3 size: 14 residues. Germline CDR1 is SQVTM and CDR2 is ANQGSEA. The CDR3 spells CSVAGGGRNTEAFF. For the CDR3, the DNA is TGCAGCGTTGCAGGGGGTGGTAGGAACACTGAAGCTTTCTTT.

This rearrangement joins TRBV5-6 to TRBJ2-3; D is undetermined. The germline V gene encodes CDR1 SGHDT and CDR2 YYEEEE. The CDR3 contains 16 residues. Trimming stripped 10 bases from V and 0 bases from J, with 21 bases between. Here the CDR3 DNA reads TGTGCCTTTACAGCCGGGTTGAGGCCTAGCACAGATACGCAGTATTTT. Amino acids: CAFTAGLRPSTDTQYF.

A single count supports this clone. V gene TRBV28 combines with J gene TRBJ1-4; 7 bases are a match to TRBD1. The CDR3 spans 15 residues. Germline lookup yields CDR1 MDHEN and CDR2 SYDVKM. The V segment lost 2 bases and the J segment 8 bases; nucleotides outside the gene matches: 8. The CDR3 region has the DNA TGTGCCAGCAGTTTAGGAAACAGGGGAGTGGAAAAACTGTTTTTT. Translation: CASSLGNRGVEKLFF.

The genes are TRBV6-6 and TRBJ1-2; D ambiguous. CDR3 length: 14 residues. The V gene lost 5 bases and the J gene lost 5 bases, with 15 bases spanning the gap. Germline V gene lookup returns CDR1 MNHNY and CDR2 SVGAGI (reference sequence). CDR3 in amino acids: CASSPDMGSYGYTF. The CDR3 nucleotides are TGTGCCAGCAGTCCCGATATGGGGTCGTATGGCTACACCTTC.

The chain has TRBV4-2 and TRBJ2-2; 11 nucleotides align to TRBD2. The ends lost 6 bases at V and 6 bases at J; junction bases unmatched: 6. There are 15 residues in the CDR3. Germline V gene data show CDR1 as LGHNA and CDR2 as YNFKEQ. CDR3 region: CASRYIAGGAGELFF. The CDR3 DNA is TGTGCCAGCAGATACATAGCGGGAGGGGCCGGGGAGCTGTTTTTT.

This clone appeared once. CDR3 region: CASSSLGLAVYNEQFF. CDR3 coding DNA: TGCGCCAGCAGCTCATTGGGACTAGCGGTCTACAATGAGCAGTTCTTC. This chain uses TRBV5-1 with TRBJ2-1, with 11 bases aligning to TRBD2. Germline CDR1 and CDR2: SGHRS and YFSETQ. The CDR3 contains 16 residues. The V segment lost 3 bases and the J segment 3 bases; nucleotides outside the gene matches: 5.

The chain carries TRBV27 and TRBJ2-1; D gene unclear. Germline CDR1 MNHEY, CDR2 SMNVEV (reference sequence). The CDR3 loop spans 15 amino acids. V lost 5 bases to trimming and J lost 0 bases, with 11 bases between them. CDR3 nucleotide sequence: TGTGCCAGCAGTCAGGAACAGAGCTCCTACAATGAGCAGTTCTTC. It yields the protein CASSQEQSSYNEQFF.

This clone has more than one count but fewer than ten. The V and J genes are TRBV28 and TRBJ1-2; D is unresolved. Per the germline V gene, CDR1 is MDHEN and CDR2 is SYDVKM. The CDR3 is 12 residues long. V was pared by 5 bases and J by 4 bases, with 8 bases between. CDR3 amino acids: CASSLQGYGYTF. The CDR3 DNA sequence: TGTGCCAGCAGTCTTCAAGGCTATGGCTACACCTTC.

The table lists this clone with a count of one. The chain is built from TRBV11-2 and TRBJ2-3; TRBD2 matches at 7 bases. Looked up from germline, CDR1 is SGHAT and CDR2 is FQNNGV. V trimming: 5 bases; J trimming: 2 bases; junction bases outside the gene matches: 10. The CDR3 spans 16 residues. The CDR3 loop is CASSPLAGTYTDTQYF. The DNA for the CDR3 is TGTGCCAGCAGCCCTTTAGCGGGTACCTACACAGATACGCAGTATTTT.

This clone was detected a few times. This CDR3 reads CASGLGETQYF. The CDR3 bases are TGTGCCAGCGGCTTAGGGGAGACCCAGTACTTC. The chain uses TRBV28 and TRBJ2-5, with unresolved D. The CDR3 has 11 amino acids. The V end was cut by 8 bases, the J end by 5 bases, with 9 bases between. In germline, CDR1 is MDHEN, CDR2 SYDVKM. Full variable domain (remainder filled in from reference TRBV28 and TRBJ2-5): DVKVTQSSRYLVKRTGEKVFLECVQDMDHENMFWYRQDPGLGLRLIYFSYDVKMKEKGDIPEGYSVSREKKERFSLILESASTNQTSMYLCASGLGETQYFGPGTRLLVL.

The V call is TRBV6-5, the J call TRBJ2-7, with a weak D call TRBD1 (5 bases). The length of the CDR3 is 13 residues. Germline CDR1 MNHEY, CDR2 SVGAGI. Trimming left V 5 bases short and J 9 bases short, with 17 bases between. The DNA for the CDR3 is TGTGCCAGCAGTAAGGAAGTGGGGCGCAGGCAGTACTTC. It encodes CASSKEVGRRQYF.

CDR3 in DNA: TGTGCCAGCAGCTTGGGACCTTCGTCTGGGGCCAACGTCCTGACTTTC. Encoded protein: CASSLGPSSGANVLTF. The chain couples TRBV5-5 to TRBJ2-6; D unclear. The germline V gene encodes CDR1 SGHKS and CDR2 YYEKEE (reference sequence). The CDR3 has 16 amino acids. The V end was cut by 0 bases, the J end by 1 base, with 8 bases between.

For the CDR3, the DNA is TGTGCCAGCAGTCGTAACCAGAACACTGAAGCTTTCTTT. Encoded protein: CASSRNQNTEAFF. The V and J genes are TRBV6-6 and TRBJ1-1; D is undetermined. V gave up 5 bases and J gave up 1 base, with 8 bases separating them. Germline loops: CDR1 MNHNY, CDR2 SVGAGI (reference sequence). The CDR3 totals 13 residues.

The CDR3 sequence: CASSRDRDEKLFF. The DNA for the CDR3 is TGTGCCAGCAGCCGGGACAGGGATGAAAAACTGTTTTTT. This rearrangement joins TRBV6-4 to TRBJ1-4, with 9 nucleotides matching TRBD1. Germline CDR1 reads MRHNA; CDR2 reads SNTAGT. V was pared by 6 bases and J by 6 bases, with 2 bases of the junction left unmatched. There are 13 residues in the CDR3.

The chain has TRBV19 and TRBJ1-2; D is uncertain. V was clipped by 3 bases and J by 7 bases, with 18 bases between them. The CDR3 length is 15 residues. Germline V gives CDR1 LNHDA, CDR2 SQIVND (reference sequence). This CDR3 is CASSMVYVAASGYTF. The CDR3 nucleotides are TGTGCCAGTAGTATGGTATATGTGGCCGCGAGTGGCTACACCTTC.

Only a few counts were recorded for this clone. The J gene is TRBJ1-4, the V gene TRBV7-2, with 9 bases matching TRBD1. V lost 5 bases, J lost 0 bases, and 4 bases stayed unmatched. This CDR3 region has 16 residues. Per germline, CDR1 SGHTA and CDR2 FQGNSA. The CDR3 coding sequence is TGTGCCAGCAGCCCCGGACAGGGGCCAACTAATGAAAAACTGTTTTTT. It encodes CASSPGQGPTNEKLFF.

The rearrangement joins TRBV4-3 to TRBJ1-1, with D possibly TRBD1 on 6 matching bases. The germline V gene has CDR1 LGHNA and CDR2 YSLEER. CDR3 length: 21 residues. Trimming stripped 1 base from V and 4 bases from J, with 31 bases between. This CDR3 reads CASSQGRGVSAKWGISTEAFF. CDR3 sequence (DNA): TGCGCCAGCAGCCAAGGAAGGGGGGTATCGGCGAAATGGGGGATCTCCACTGAAGCTTTCTTT.

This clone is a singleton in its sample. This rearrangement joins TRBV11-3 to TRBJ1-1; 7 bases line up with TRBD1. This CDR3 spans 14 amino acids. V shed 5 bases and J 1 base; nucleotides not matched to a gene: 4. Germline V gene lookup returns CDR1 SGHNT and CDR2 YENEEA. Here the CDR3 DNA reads TGTGCCAGCAGCGCACAGGGGACGAACACTGAAGCTTTCTTT. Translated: CASSAQGTNTEAFF.

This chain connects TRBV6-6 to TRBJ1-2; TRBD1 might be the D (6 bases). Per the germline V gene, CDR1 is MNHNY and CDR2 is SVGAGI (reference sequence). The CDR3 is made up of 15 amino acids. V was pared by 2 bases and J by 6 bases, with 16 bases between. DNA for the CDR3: TGTGCCAGCAGTTACCAAGGACAGACCGGCCATGGCTACACCTTC. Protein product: CASSYQGQTGHGYTF.

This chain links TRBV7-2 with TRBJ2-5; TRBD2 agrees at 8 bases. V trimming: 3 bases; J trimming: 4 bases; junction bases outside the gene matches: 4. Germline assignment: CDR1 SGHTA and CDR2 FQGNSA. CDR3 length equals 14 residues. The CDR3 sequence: CASSFGGAGETQYF. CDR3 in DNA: TGTGCCAGCAGCTTCGGGGGGGCCGGAGAGACCCAGTACTTC. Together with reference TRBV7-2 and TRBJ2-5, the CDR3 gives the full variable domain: GAGVSQSPSNKVTEKGKDVELRCDPISGHTALYWYRQSLGQGLEFLIYFQGNSAPDKSGLPSDRFSAERTGGSVSTLTIQRTQQEDSAVYLCASSFGGAGETQYFGPGTRLLVL.